Listed below are T cell receptor beta chains from one sample, sequenced in a study of cytomegalovirus exposure and HLA in healthy donors. TCRdb's table, derived via immunoSEQ multiplex PCR, lists solely in-frame clones and lacks some. Of 100,000 to 150,000 clones in the sample, 74% are singletons; the top ten hold 5.5% to 7.5%. Sequenced sample: PBMCs. The receptor source for this set is a woman aged 50 to 60 in good health and CMV-seropositive. CDR3s include the opening cysteine and the closing phenylalanine or tryptophan. A D gene is named only where the DNA matches it firmly. Rows may omit the clone size; those that give it use once, few, many or a size class.

CDR3nt: TGTGCCAGCAGTTTGGTAACAGGCCCACAGCTCCAGAACGAGCAGTACTTC; CDR3aa: CASSLVTGPQLQNEQYF; d_gene: -; v_gene: TRBV27; abundance: -; j_gene: TRBJ2-7
CDR3nt: TGTGCCAGCAGCTTAGCGTCGGGCAATGAGCAGTTCTTC; CDR3aa: CASSLASGNEQFF; d_gene: -; v_gene: TRBV7-6; abundance: few; j_gene: TRBJ2-1
CDR3nt: TGTGCCAGCAGCGATTTCACAGGGGGTCAGCCCCAGCATTTT; CDR3aa: CASSDFTGGQPQHF; d_gene: TRBD1; v_gene: TRBV7-9; abundance: once; j_gene: TRBJ1-5
CDR3nt: TGTGCCAGCAGCTTAGGCCGAACAGGGAAAGCTGGAGGAAACACCATATATTTT; CDR3aa: CASSLGRTGKAGGNTIYF; d_gene: -; v_gene: TRBV11-2; abundance: few; j_gene: TRBJ1-3
CDR3nt: TGTGCCAGCAACCAGGCCCGCACCACCGGGGAGCTGTTTTTT; CDR3aa: CASNQARTTGELFF; d_gene: -; v_gene: TRBV7-8; abundance: -; j_gene: TRBJ2-2
CDR3nt: TGTGCCAGCAGCTTAGCCTCCAGGGAGCAGTACTTC; CDR3aa: CASSLASREQYF; d_gene: -; v_gene: TRBV7-9; abundance: -; j_gene: TRBJ2-7
CDR3nt: TGTGCCAGCAGCCCCGGGACAGGCAACGAGCAGTACTTC; CDR3aa: CASSPGTGNEQYF; d_gene: TRBD1; v_gene: TRBV11-3; abundance: -; j_gene: TRBJ2-7
CDR3nt: TGTGCCATCAGTGAGCCCCCCCTCACAGATACGCAGTATTTT; CDR3aa: CAISEPPLTDTQYF; d_gene: -; v_gene: TRBV10-3; abundance: -; j_gene: TRBJ2-3
CDR3nt: TGTGCCAGCAGCTTGGCCGGGACATTTTCCTACGAGCAGTACTTC; CDR3aa: CASSLAGTFSYEQYF; d_gene: -; v_gene: TRBV5-5; abundance: -; j_gene: TRBJ2-7
CDR3nt: TGTGCCAGCAGTGAAAGGGAGCGCTATGGCTACACCTTC; CDR3aa: CASSERERYGYTF; d_gene: -; v_gene: TRBV6-5; abundance: once; j_gene: TRBJ1-2
CDR3nt: TGTGCCAGCACCCCCTCATATAGGAGGGAGGCAGATACGCAGTATTTT; CDR3aa: CASTPSYRREADTQYF; d_gene: -; v_gene: TRBV5-8; abundance: -; j_gene: TRBJ2-3
CDR3nt: TGTGCCACCAGCGGGGGGCTAGCGGGGGCGAACACCGGGGAGCTGTTTTTT; CDR3aa: CATSGGLAGANTGELFF; d_gene: TRBD2; v_gene: TRBV15; abundance: -; j_gene: TRBJ2-2
CDR3nt: TGTGCCAGCAGCTCCCCGGGACAGGGGGAAGAGACCCAGTACTTC; CDR3aa: CASSSPGQGEETQYF; d_gene: TRBD1; v_gene: TRBV11-3; abundance: once; j_gene: TRBJ2-5
CDR3nt: TGCGCCAGCAGCCAGAGGCCGGTGACAGGGGTGACAGATACGCAGTATTTT; CDR3aa: CASSQRPVTGVTDTQYF; d_gene: TRBD1; v_gene: TRBV4-1; abundance: -; j_gene: TRBJ2-3
CDR3nt: TGTGCCAGCAGCGCCTTCCGGGACTACTCCTACGAGCAGTACTTC; CDR3aa: CASSAFRDYSYEQYF; d_gene: TRBD2; v_gene: TRBV5-6; abundance: -; j_gene: TRBJ2-7
CDR3nt: TGTGCCAGCAGCTTAAGTAGCGGGGCTTACACAGATACGCAGTATTTT; CDR3aa: CASSLSSGAYTDTQYF; d_gene: TRBD2; v_gene: TRBV7-2; abundance: few; j_gene: TRBJ2-3
CDR3nt: TGTGCCAGCAGCACGGGACTGGCGGAGACCCAGTACTTC; CDR3aa: CASSTGLAETQYF; d_gene: -; v_gene: TRBV11-2; abundance: -; j_gene: TRBJ2-5
CDR3nt: TGCGCCAGCAGCTTCCGGGGGGGCACTGAAGCTTTCTTT; CDR3aa: CASSFRGGTEAFF; d_gene: -; v_gene: TRBV5-1; abundance: -; j_gene: TRBJ1-1
CDR3nt: TGTGCCAGCTCACCGGGTGCAGGGCAGGGCTACACCTTC; CDR3aa: CASSPGAGQGYTF; d_gene: -; v_gene: TRBV18; abundance: -; j_gene: TRBJ1-2
CDR3nt: TGCGCCAGCAGTCGAGGGCTAGCGGGGGCCAGCACAGATACGCAGTATTTT; CDR3aa: CASSRGLAGASTDTQYF; d_gene: TRBD2; v_gene: TRBV10-1; abundance: -; j_gene: TRBJ2-3